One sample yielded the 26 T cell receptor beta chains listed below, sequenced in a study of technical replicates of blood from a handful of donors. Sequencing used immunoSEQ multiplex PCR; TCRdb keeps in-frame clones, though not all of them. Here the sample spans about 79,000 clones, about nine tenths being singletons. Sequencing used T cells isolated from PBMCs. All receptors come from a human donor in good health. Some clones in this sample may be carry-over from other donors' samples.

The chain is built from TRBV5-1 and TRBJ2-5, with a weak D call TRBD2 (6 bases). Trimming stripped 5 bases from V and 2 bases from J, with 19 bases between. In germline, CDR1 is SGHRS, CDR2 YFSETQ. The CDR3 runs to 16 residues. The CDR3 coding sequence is TGCGCCAGCAGGGGTGGGAGGACCGACCTACAAGAGACCCAGTACTTC. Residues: CASRGGRTDLQETQYF.

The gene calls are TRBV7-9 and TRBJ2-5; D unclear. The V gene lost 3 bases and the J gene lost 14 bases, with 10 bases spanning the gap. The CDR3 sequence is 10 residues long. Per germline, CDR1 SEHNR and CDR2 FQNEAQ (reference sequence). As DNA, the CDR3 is TGTGCCAGCAGCTTTCCCCCCATCTACTTC. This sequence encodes CASSFPPIYF.

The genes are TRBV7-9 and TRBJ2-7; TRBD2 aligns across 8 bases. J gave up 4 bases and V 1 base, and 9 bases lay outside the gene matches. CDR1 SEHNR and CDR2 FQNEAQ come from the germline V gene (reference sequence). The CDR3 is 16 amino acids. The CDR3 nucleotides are TGTGCCAGCAGCTTAGGGGGGAGCGGGAGTGGTTACGAGCAGTACTTC. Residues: CASSLGGSGSGYEQYF.

In DNA form, the CDR3 reads TGTGCCAGCAGCTTAGTAGCGGGAGGTGGGGATACGCAGTATTTT. Protein sequence: CASSLVAGGGDTQYF. The chain employs TRBV7-2 and TRBJ2-3, with 10 bases identical to TRBD2. Germline loops: CDR1 SGHTA, CDR2 FQGNSA. The J segment lost 6 bases and the V segment lost 1 base, leaving 4 bases of the junction unmatched. This CDR3 has 15 residues. The full variable domain, completed using reference TRBV7-2 and TRBJ2-3, is GAGVSQSPSNKVTEKGKDVELRCDPISGHTALYWYRQSLGQGLEFLIYFQGNSAPDKSGLPSDRFSAERTGGSVSTLTIQRTQQEDSAVYLCASSLVAGGGDTQYFGPGTRLTVL.

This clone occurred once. CDR3 loop: CAASSQGAGEQFF. Written as DNA, the CDR3 is TGTGCCGCCTCCTCACAGGGGGCTGGCGAGCAGTTCTTC. The chain uses TRBV10-3 and TRBJ2-1, with 9 bases fitting TRBD1. V gave up 11 bases and J gave up 10 bases; unmatched junction bases: 12. The CDR3 has 13 amino acids. Germline assignment: CDR1 ENHRY and CDR2 SYGVKD.

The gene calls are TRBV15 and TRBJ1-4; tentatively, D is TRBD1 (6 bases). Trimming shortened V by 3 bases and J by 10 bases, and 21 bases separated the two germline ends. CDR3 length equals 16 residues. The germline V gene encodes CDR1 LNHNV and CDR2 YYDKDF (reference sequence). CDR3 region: CATSSNPIRGGGKLFF. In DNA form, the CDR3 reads TGTGCCACCAGCAGCAACCCTATCAGGGGAGGGGGAAAACTGTTTTTT.

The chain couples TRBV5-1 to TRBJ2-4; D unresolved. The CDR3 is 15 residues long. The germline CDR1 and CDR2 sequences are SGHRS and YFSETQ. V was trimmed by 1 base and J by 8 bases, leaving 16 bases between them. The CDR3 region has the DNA TGCGCCAGCAGCTTGTCATCCACCCCGAGGCACATTCAGTACTTC. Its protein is CASSLSSTPRHIQYF. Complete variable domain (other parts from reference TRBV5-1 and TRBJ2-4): KAGVTQTPRYLIKTRGQQVTLSCSPISGHRSVSWYQQTPGQGLQFLFEYFSETQRNKGNFPGRFSGRQFSNSRSEMNVSTLELGDSALYLCASSLSSTPRHIQYFGAGTRLSVL.

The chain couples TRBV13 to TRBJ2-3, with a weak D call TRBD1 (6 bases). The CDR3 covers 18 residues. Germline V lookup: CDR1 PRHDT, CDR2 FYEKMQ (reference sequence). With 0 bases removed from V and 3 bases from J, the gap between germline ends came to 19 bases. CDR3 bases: TGTGCCAGCAGCTTAGGCACAGGGTCAGGGCTACCAACAGATACGCAGTATTTT. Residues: CASSLGTGSGLPTDTQYF.

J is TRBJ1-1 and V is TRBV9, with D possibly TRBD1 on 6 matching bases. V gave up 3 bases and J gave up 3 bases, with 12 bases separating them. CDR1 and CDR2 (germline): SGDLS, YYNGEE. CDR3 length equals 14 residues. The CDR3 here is CASSANREYTEAFF. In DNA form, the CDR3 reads TGTGCCAGCAGCGCGAACAGGGAATACACTGAAGCTTTCTTT.

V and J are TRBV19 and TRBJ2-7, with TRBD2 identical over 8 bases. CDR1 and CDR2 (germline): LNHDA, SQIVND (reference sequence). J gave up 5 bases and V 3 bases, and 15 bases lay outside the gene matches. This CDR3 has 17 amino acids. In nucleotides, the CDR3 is TGTGCCAGTAGTATCGTAAGTGAGAGCGGGAGATTGGACGAGCAGTACTTC. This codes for CASSIVSESGRLDEQYF.

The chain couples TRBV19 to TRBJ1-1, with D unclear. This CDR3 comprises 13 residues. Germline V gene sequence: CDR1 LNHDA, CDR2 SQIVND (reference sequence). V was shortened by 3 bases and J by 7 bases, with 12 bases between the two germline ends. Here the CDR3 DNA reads TGTGCCAGTAGTATCGGGAGTCTAAATGAAGCTTTCTTT. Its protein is CASSIGSLNEAFF.

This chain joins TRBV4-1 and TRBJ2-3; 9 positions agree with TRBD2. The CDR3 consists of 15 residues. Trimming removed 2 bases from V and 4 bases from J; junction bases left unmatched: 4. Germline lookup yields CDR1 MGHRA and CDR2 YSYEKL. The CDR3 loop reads CASSQPAGGPDTQYF. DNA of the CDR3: TGCGCCAGCAGCCAACCAGCGGGAGGCCCAGATACGCAGTATTTT.

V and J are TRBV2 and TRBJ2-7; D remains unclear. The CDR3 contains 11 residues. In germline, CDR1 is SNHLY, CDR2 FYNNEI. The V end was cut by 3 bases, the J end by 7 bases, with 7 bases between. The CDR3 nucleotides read TGTGCCAGCAGTGAGAGGCGGGAGCAGTACTTC. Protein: CASSERREQYF.

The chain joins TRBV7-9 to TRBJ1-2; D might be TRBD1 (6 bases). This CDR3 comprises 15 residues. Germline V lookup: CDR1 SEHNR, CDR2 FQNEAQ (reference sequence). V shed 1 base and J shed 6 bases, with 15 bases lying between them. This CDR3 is CASSLGGPTKDGYTF. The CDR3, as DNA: TGTGCCAGCAGCTTAGGGGGGCCCACTAAGGATGGCTACACCTTC.

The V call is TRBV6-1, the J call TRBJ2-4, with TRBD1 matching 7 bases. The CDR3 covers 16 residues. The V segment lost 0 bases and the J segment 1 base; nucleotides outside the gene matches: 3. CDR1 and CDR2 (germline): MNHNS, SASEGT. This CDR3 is CASSEAPGQAKNIQYF. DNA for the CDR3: TGTGCCAGCAGTGAAGCGCCGGGACAGGCCAAAAACATTCAGTACTTC.

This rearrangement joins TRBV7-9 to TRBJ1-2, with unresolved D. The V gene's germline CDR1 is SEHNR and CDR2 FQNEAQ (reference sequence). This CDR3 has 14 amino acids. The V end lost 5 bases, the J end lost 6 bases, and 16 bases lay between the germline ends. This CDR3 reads CASSGYREIDGYTF. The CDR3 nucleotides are TGTGCCAGCAGCGGATACCGGGAAATCGATGGCTACACCTTC.

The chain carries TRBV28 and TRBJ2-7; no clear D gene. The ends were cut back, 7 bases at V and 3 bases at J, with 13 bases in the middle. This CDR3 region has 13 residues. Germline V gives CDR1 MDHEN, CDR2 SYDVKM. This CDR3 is CASMRQTYYEQYF. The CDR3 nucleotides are TGTGCCAGCATGCGGCAGACCTACTACGAGCAGTACTTC.

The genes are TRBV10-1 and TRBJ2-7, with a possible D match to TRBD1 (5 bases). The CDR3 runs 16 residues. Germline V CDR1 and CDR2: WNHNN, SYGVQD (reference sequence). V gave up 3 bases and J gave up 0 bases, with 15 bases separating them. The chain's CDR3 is CASSDPGRASSYEQYF. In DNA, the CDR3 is TGCGCCAGCAGTGACCCAGGCAGGGCGTCCTCCTACGAGCAGTACTTC.

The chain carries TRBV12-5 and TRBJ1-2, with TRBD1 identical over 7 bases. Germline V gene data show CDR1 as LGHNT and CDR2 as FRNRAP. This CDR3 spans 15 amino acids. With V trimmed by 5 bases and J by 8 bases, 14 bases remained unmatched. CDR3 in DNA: TGTGCTAGTGGTGGTACAGGGGAGCTGAGGTTCGGCTACACCTTC. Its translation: CASGGTGELRFGYTF.

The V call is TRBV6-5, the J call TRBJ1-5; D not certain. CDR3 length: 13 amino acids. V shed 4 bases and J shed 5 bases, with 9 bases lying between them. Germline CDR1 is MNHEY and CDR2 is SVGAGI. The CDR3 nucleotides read TGTGCCAGCAGTTTCCGACTGGATCAGCCCCAGCATTTT. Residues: CASSFRLDQPQHF.

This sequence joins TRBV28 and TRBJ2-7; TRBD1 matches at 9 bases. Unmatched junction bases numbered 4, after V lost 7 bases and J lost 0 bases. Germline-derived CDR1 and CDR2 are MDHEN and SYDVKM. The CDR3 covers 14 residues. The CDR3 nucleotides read TGTGCCAGCACCGGGACAGGGAGCTCCTACGAGCAGTACTTC. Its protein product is CASTGTGSSYEQYF.

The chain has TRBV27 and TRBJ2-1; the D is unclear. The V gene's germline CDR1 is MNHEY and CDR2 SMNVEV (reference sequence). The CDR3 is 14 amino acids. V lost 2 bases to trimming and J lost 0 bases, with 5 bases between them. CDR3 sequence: CASSLRASYNEQFF. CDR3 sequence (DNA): TGTGCCAGCAGTTTAAGAGCCTCCTACAATGAGCAGTTCTTC.

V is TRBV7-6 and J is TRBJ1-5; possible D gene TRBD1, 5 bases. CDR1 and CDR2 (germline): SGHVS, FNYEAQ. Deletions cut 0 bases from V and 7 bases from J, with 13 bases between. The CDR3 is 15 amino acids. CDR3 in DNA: TGTGCCAGCAGCTTAGCTCCGGGGGGAGAGCAGCCCCAGCATTTT. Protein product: CASSLAPGGEQPQHF.

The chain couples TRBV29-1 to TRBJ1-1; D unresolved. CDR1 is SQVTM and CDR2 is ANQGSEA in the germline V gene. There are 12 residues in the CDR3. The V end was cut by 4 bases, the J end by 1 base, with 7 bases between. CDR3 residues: CSVVSRNTEAFF. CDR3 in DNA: TGCAGCGTTGTTAGTCGGAACACTGAAGCTTTCTTT.

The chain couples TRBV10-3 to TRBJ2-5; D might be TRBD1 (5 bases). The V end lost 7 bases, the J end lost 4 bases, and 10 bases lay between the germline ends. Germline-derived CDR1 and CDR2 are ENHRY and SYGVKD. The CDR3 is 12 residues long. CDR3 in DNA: TGTGCCATCAAAGGGCAGGGAGAGACCCAGTACTTC. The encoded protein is CAIKGQGETQYF.

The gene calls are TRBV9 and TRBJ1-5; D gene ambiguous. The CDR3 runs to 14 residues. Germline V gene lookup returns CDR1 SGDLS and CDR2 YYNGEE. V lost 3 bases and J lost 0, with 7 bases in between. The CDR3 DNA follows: TGTGCCAGCAGCGCCCCTTATAGCAATCAGCCCCAGCATTTT. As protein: CASSAPYSNQPQHF.